A single sample gave rise to the 4 T cell receptor beta chains below, sequenced in a study of blood T cell repertoires in COVID-19. Assay used: immunoSEQ multiplex PCR; TCRdb lists only in-frame clones, some missing. The table lists 200,000 to 300,000 clones, roughly 83% of them singletons. The sequenced sample was peripheral blood. These receptors were taken from a man older than 75 with acute or convalescent COVID-19.

The chain joins TRBV27 to TRBJ2-1; TRBD2 matches at 12 bases. Germline assignment: CDR1 MNHEY and CDR2 SMNVEV (reference sequence). V shed 6 bases, J shed 0 bases, and the junction held 9 bases outside the gene matches. The CDR3 has 18 amino acids. The CDR3 sequence: CASRPTSGRTNSYNEQFF. CDR3 sequence (DNA): TGTGCCAGCAGGCCAACTAGCGGGAGGACCAACTCCTACAATGAGCAGTTCTTC.

The chain employs TRBV5-1 and TRBJ1-5; 8 bases fit TRBD1. The germline CDR1 and CDR2 sequences are SGHRS and YFSETQ. The CDR3 contains 15 residues. J was trimmed by 7 bases and V by 3 bases; bases with no gene match: 9. The CDR3 bases are TGCGCCAGCAGCTCCCAGGGGGCGCCTGGGCAGCCCCAGCATTTT. Its protein is CASSSQGAPGQPQHF. Full variable domain (rest looked up from reference TRBV5-1 and TRBJ1-5): KAGVTQTPRYLIKTRGQQVTLSCSPISGHRSVSWYQQTPGQGLQFLFEYFSETQRNKGNFPGRFSGRQFSNSRSEMNVSTLELGDSALYLCASSSQGAPGQPQHFGDGTRLSIL.

The rearrangement joins TRBV6-5 to TRBJ1-4; D unresolved. Trimming cost V 6 bases and J 3 bases, with 8 bases left between them. Per germline, CDR1 MNHEY and CDR2 SVGAGI. This CDR3 has 13 amino acids. The CDR3 protein is CASRLEANEKLFF. CDR3 nucleotides: TGTGCCAGCAGGCTGGAGGCTAATGAAAAACTGTTTTTT.

Note on this clone: Other nucleotide sequences in the sample specify the same CDR3. The gene calls are TRBV7-2 and TRBJ2-2; 10 nucleotides match TRBD1. The germline CDR1 and CDR2 sequences are SGHTA and FQGNSA. The junction had 4 bases not matched to a gene; V was cut back by 5 bases and J by 1 base. This CDR3 region has 16 residues. For the CDR3, the DNA is TGTGCCAGCAGCCCACGGGACAGGGGGAACACCGGGGAGCTGTTTTTT. Protein sequence: CASSPRDRGNTGELFF.